This is a list of T cell receptor beta chains from one sample in a study of T-cell reconstitution after alpha-beta-depleted transplantation in children. TCRdb redid the calling of the PCR reads with MiXCR, one entry per CDR3 protein. The sample shows some 550,000 distinct CDR3 sequences, about 18% of them seen only once. The sequenced sample was PBMCs from the stem cell graft donor, obtained from the stem cell graft. The receptors derive from a human donor who donated a stem cell graft to a child with acute lymphoblastic leukemia. Each CDR3 is given without its conserved first and last residue. A D gene is named only where the DNA matches it firmly. The listing skips clone size in some rows; elsewhere it reads once, few, many or a size class.

J	size	V	D	CDR3
TRBJ1-1	NA	TRBV6-5	NA	ASSYSISGADAEAF
TRBJ2-2	NA	TRBV7-8	TRBD2	ASSLAAGTSSTGELF
TRBJ2-5	few	TRBV7-9	NA	ASSLEAAY
TRBJ2-7	few	TRBV15	NA	ATSRDRGPNYEQY
TRBJ2-3	NA	TRBV24-1	TRBD2	ATSDPGLAGVLDTQY
TRBJ2-5	few	TRBV30	TRBD1	AWVPGQAQETQY
TRBJ1-5	few	TRBV27	TRBD1	ASSLVRAGGRRNQPQH
TRBJ1-3	NA	TRBV20-1	NA	SARDVATSGNTIY
TRBJ2-4	NA	TRBV15	TRBD2	ATSRLRAGDIQY
TRBJ2-7	few	TRBV7-9	TRBD1	ASSSSTGNEQY
TRBJ2-7	NA	TRBV9	NA	ASGSAEHEQY
TRBJ2-7	few	TRBV20-1	TRBD1	SAGRRDRQGPGTYEQY
TRBJ2-5	few	TRBV5-1	NA	ASSLGGAEETQY
TRBJ2-3	NA	TRBV7-8	NA	ASSLGQLTTDTQY
TRBJ2-1	NA	TRBV7-2	NA	ASSLSTYQSSYNEQF
TRBJ2-7	few	TRBV2	NA	ASSPAGTRIRQY
TRBJ2-7	few	TRBV2	NA	ASSVMGLAGEQY
TRBJ1-2	few	TRBV2	NA	ASSSERGALGYT
TRBJ2-1	NA	TRBV29-1	TRBD1	SASDRGNEQF
TRBJ1-4	NA	TRBV9	NA	ASSVEGTTNEKLF
TRBJ2-3	NA	TRBV7-6	NA	ASSLMGTASADTQY
TRBJ2-3	few	TRBV15	TRBD2	ATSERGSTDTQY
TRBJ2-1	few	TRBV21-1	NA	ASSNQRRSYNEQF
TRBJ2-7	many	TRBV5-1	NA	ASSLDRSYEQY
TRBJ1-1	NA	TRBV7-9	NA	ASSSFEERGHTEAF